The 10 T cell receptor beta chains below all came from one sample that was sequenced in a study of blood T cell repertoires in COVID-19. Generated by immunoSEQ multiplex PCR, the TCRdb table keeps only in-frame clones and is missing some. This sample has 56,000 or so clones, with 85% to 90% found just once. Input material: peripheral blood. All receptors derive from a woman in her fifties or sixties with COVID-19, enrolled during active disease.

This rearrangement joins TRBV6-5 to TRBJ1-1; D may be TRBD1 (5 bases). CDR3 length: 13 amino acids. Germline V CDR1 and CDR2: MNHEY, SVGAGI. V was shortened by 0 bases and J by 5 bases, with 7 bases between the two germline ends. The chain's CDR3 is CASSYSQGTEAFF. CDR3 sequence (DNA): TGTGCCAGCAGTTACTCGCAGGGAACTGAAGCTTTCTTT.

Concerning this clone: One end of the junction fails to match germline, which may point to a read error. CDR3: CASSPEDRGPLF. CDR3 bases: TGTGCCAGCAGTCCGGAGGACAGGGGGCCGCTCTTC. The chain has TRBV28 and TRBJ2-1, with 11 bases that match TRBD1. The CDR3 has 12 amino acids. The germline CDR1 and CDR2 sequences are MDHEN and SYDVKM.

V is TRBV7-6 and J is TRBJ2-7; a weak D match, TRBD1 (6 bases). In germline, CDR1 is SGHVS, CDR2 FNYEAQ. Trimming shortened V by 5 bases and J by 2 bases, and 19 bases separated the two germline ends. The CDR3 length is 16 residues. The CDR3 coding sequence is TGTGCCAGCAGCCCATTCACAGGGTACGAGACCTACGAGCAGTACTTC. It encodes CASSPFTGYETYEQYF.

This clone was seen once. The chain recombines TRBV30 with TRBJ2-3; possible D gene TRBD2, 7 bases. Deletions cut 0 bases from V and 2 bases from J, with 9 bases between. The germline CDR1 and CDR2 sequences are GTSNPN and SVGIG (reference sequence). The CDR3 runs 14 residues. The CDR3 sequence: CAWSVGGPTDTQYF. The CDR3, as DNA: TGTGCCTGGAGTGTCGGGGGGCCCACAGATACGCAGTATTTT.

This rearrangement joins TRBV4-3 to TRBJ1-3; TRBD1 matches 7 bases. Germline V gene data show CDR1 as LGHNA and CDR2 as YSLEER. V shed 6 bases, J shed 4 bases, and the junction held 9 bases outside the gene matches. The CDR3 is 15 amino acids. The DNA of the CDR3 is TGCGCCAGCAGACACAAGACAGGGCCAGGAAACACCATATATTTT. Translated, it gives CASRHKTGPGNTIYF.

The chain is built from TRBV19 and TRBJ1-5; D not certain. The CDR3 runs 16 residues. From germline, CDR1 is LNHDA and CDR2 SQIVND (reference sequence). Between the trimmed V and J ends, which lost 6 bases and 3 bases, there was a span of 18 bases. The CDR3 DNA follows: TGTGCCAGTAGCCCAACGGGGATTGGCCTCAATCAGCCCCAGCATTTT. It encodes CASSPTGIGLNQPQHF.

The chain uses TRBV9 and TRBJ2-1, with 8 positions matching TRBD2. CDR1 is SGDLS and CDR2 is YYNGEE in the germline V gene. The ends lost 4 bases at V and 5 bases at J; junction bases unmatched: 8. CDR3 length: 15 amino acids. Here the CDR3 reads CASSFPGTSHNEQFF. The CDR3 coding sequence is TGTGCCAGCAGCTTCCCCGGGACTAGTCACAATGAGCAGTTCTTC. The variable domain in full, with the rest retrieved from reference TRBV9 and TRBJ2-1, is DSGVTQTPKHLITATGQRVTLRCSPRSGDLSVYWYQQSLDQGLQFLIQYYNGEERAKGNILERFSAQQFPDLHSELNLSSLELGDSALYFCASSFPGTSHNEQFFGPGTRLTVL.

The rearrangement links TRBV12-3 or TRBV12-4 to TRBJ2-7, with D unclear. V shed 2 bases and J shed 5 bases, with 10 bases lying between them. CDR3 length: 13 amino acids. The CDR3 DNA follows: TGTGCCAGCAGTTTAACCGCGTTGGACGAGCAGTACTTC. It yields the protein CASSLTALDEQYF.

The chain links TRBV7-8 to TRBJ2-5; 7 positions match TRBD1. In germline, CDR1 is SGHVS, CDR2 FQNEAQ. V shed 8 bases, J shed 3 bases, and the junction held 9 bases outside the gene matches. This CDR3 spans 14 amino acids. The CDR3 coding sequence is TGTGCCAGCCTTACCGGGACAGTGAAAGAGACCCAGTACTTC. Its protein is CASLTGTVKETQYF.

The genes are TRBV2 and TRBJ2-5; 7 positions agree with TRBD1. Germline V gives CDR1 SNHLY, CDR2 FYNNEI. The CDR3 contains 14 residues. V was pared by 6 bases and J by 5 bases, with 9 bases of the junction left unmatched. CDR3 coding DNA: TGTGCCAGCAGGACAGGGCCGCCCTTGGAGACCCAGTACTTC. Translating gives CASRTGPPLETQYF.